This is a list of T cell receptor beta chains from one sample in a study of naive and memory T cell subsets. Using its own MiXCR run on the UMI-ligation and nested PCR reads, TCRdb lists one record per CDR3 protein. The profile shows around 160,000 distinct CDR3 sequences, approximately 22% of them singletons. What was sequenced was naive CD4+ T cells from blood. These receptors were collected from a human donor in good health. The CDR3 runs from the conserved cysteine through the conserved F or W. The D gene is left open where the match is weak. Size is stated for part of the rows, as once, few or many counts, or as a class when the clone is expanded.

d_gene	abundance	j_gene	v_gene	CDR3nt	CDR3aa
TRBD2	few	TRBJ2-7	TRBV29-1	TGCAGCGTAGGACTAGCGGGAGGCTCTAGCTCCTACGAGCAGTACTTC	CSVGLAGGSSSYEQYF
.	.	TRBJ2-2	TRBV14	TGTGCCAGCAGCCGACAGGTTGCGAACACCGGGGAGCTGTTTTTT	CASSRQVANTGELFF
.	few	TRBJ1-2	TRBV27	TGTGCCAGCAGTCTCAGCGGGGGTGTCTATGGCTACACCTTC	CASSLSGGVYGYTF
.	many	TRBJ2-3	TRBV6-2/TRBV6-3	TGTGCCAGCAGGACACAGGATCTCTCAGATACGCAGTATTTT	CASRTQDLSDTQYF
.	.	TRBJ2-3	TRBV7-9	TGTGCCAGCAGCTTGAGGGAAGTCATCACAGATACGCAGTATTTT	CASSLREVITDTQYF
.	many	TRBJ1-5	TRBV28	TGTGCCAGCAGTTTCCAGGGAAATCGGCCCCAGCATTTT	CASSFQGNRPQHF
TRBD2	.	TRBJ2-5	TRBV27	TGTGCCAGCAGTTTCCTAGCGGGGAGAGGGAGAGAGACCCAGTACTTC	CASSFLAGRGRETQYF
.	few	TRBJ2-2	TRBV7-9	TGTGCCAGCAGCTCGATCTCCGGGGAGCTGTTTTTT	CASSSISGELFF
.	few	TRBJ2-3	TRBV7-2	TGTGCCAGCAGCTTCCCGAGCACAGATACGCAGTATTTT	CASSFPSTDTQYF
TRBD2	.	TRBJ2-1	TRBV20-1	TGCAGTGCTAATAAACTAGCGGGAGCTGGGAATGAGCAGTTCTTC	CSANKLAGAGNEQFF
.	few	TRBJ1-5	TRBV10-3	TGTGCCACCGCCCTGGGTGTAGCCCATCAGCCCCAGCATTTT	CATALGVAHQPQHF
.	many	TRBJ2-3	TRBV11-2	TGTGCCAGCAGCTTAGATCCGACGGGAGTAACAGATACGCAGTATTTT	CASSLDPTGVTDTQYF
TRBD1	many	TRBJ2-7	TRBV29-1	TGCAGCGCAGGGGGTTCCTACGAGCAGTACTTC	CSAGGSYEQYF
.	.	TRBJ1-1	TRBV6-2/TRBV6-3	TGTGCCAGCAGTCCCGCCAGGCCAAACACTGAAGCTTTCTTT	CASSPARPNTEAFF
.	few	TRBJ1-2	TRBV6-5	TGTGCCAGCAAAAGGGGGTCCGGCTACACCTTC	CASKRGSGYTF
TRBD2	.	TRBJ2-1	TRBV3-1	TGTGCCAGCAGCCAAGCACTAGCGGGAGTATGGGGTGAGCAGTTCTTC	CASSQALAGVWGEQFF
.	.	TRBJ2-7	TRBV5-1	TGCGCCAGCAGCTTGACGGGAGTAGCCTACGAGCAGTACTTC	CASSLTGVAYEQYF
TRBD2	.	TRBJ2-3	TRBV12-5	TGTGCTAGTGGTTTGGTACTAGCGGGAGGGCCCGCAGATACGCAGTATTTT	CASGLVLAGGPADTQYF
.	few	TRBJ2-3	TRBV29-1	TGCAGCGTTGATGGGGCAGGCCGGCTGGATACGCAGTATTTT	CSVDGAGRLDTQYF
.	once	TRBJ2-5	TRBV13	TGTGCCAGCAGCTTAGGCCGAAGTAGCGGACAAGAGACCCAGTACTTC	CASSLGRSSGQETQYF
.	.	TRBJ2-1	TRBV5-1	TGCGCCAGCAGCTGGGCCGCAGGAGGGGTCAGCAATGAGCAGTTCTTC	CASSWAAGGVSNEQFF
TRBD2	.	TRBJ2-5	TRBV12-3/TRBV12-4	TGTGCCACCCTTAGCGGGAGGGCCGGGAAGACCCAGTACTTC	CATLSGRAGKTQYF
TRBD2	many	TRBJ2-1	TRBV24-1	TGTGCCACCAGTGCCGGGGGGGATGAGCAGTTCTTC	CATSAGGDEQFF
.	.	TRBJ2-1	TRBV6-5	TGTGCCAGCAGTAATACAGGGTTGTCCTCTAATGAGCAGTTCTTC	CASSNTGLSSNEQFF
TRBD1	few	TRBJ2-3	TRBV27	TGTGCCACCCGGGCGGGACAGGGCACAGATACGCAGTATTTT	CATRAGQGTDTQYF
.	.	TRBJ2-7	TRBV18	TGTGCCAGCTCATTACTACAGGTTGGGGAGCAGTACTTC	CASSLLQVGEQYF
TRBD1	many	TRBJ2-3	TRBV29-1	TGCAGCGTTGATCGGGGACAGGGCACAGATACGCAGTATTTT	CSVDRGQGTDTQYF
TRBD1	few	TRBJ1-4	TRBV19	TGTGCCAGTAGTAGCCGGACAGGGGGCGTCTCGAAAGAAAAACTGTTTTTT	CASSSRTGGVSKEKLFF
.	few	TRBJ2-3	TRBV10-3	TGTGCCATTTCGTTGGGACTCTCACGGACAGATACGCAGTATTTT	CAISLGLSRTDTQYF
.	few	TRBJ2-1	TRBV28	TGTGCCAGCTTAGCCCCGACAGGAGTCTACAATGAGCAGTTCTTC	CASLAPTGVYNEQFF
TRBD2	many	TRBJ2-5	TRBV7-2	TGTGCCAGCAGCTTAGGCGGGGGCCAAGAGACCCAGTACTTC	CASSLGGGQETQYF
.	few	TRBJ2-7	TRBV5-1	TGCGCCAGCAGCTTGGATGGATTACCTCGGGAGCAGTACTTC	CASSLDGLPREQYF
TRBD1	few	TRBJ2-1	TRBV6-6	TGTGCCAGCAGTGAAACAGGGGGCGCCTACAATGAGCAGTTCTTC	CASSETGGAYNEQFF
.	few	TRBJ2-1	TRBV20-1	TGCAGTGCTAGAGCCTCTCCAGGGTTGACATTC	CSARASPGLTF
TRBD2	few	TRBJ2-7	TRBV2	TGTGCCAGCAGTGGTTCGAGCGGGGGGGTCTACGAGCAGTACTTC	CASSGSSGGVYEQYF
TRBD1	.	TRBJ1-1	TRBV4-1	TGCGCCAGCAGCCAAGAGGGACAGACGAGTCTCGACACTGAAGCTTTCTTT	CASSQEGQTSLDTEAFF
.	few	TRBJ2-1	TRBV5-1	TGCGCCAGCACTCAACTAGTAAGCTCCTACAATGAGCAGTTCTTC	CASTQLVSSYNEQFF
TRBD1	.	TRBJ2-1	TRBV5-1	TGCGCCAGCAGCCCGGACAGGTTTTACAATGAGCAGTTCTTC	CASSPDRFYNEQFF
TRBD2	.	TRBJ2-7	TRBV20-1	TGCAGTGCTAGCATCCGGACTAGCGGGATATACGAGCAGTACTTC	CSASIRTSGIYEQYF
.	many	TRBJ1-1	TRBV29-1	TGCAGCGTTGTGGGTTCGGGAACTGAAGCTTTCTTT	CSVVGSGTEAFF
TRBD2	many	TRBJ2-2	TRBV3-1	TGTGCCAGCAGCCCCGGACTAGCGGGAACCGGGGAGCTGTTTTTT	CASSPGLAGTGELFF
.	.	TRBJ1-5	TRBV18	TGTGCCAGCTCCGTACCGAATCAGCCCCAGCATTTT	CASSVPNQPQHF
.	.	TRBJ2-7	TRBV20-1	TGCAGTGCTAGATTTCGACGCGAGCAGTACTTC	CSARFRREQYF
.	.	TRBJ2-7	TRBV19	TGTGCCAGTAGCGACAGGAGATACGAGCAGTACTTC	CASSDRRYEQYF
.	few	TRBJ2-3	TRBV7-2	TGTGCCAGCAGCTTAGTGGAGTTGGGGGGCACAGATACGCAGTATTTT	CASSLVELGGTDTQYF
.	few	TRBJ1-4	TRBV20-1	TGCAGTGCTAGTCCCCCCCCCAGGGAAAAACTGTTTTTT	CSASPPPREKLFF
.	.	TRBJ1-5	TRBV5-1	TGCGCCAGCAGCTTGGTGGCAGGGGATCAGCCCCAGCATTTT	CASSLVAGDQPQHF
TRBD2	many	TRBJ2-1	TRBV20-1	TGCAGTGCTACCCAAGGGACTATCCTCAATGAGCAGTTCTTC	CSATQGTILNEQFF
.	few	TRBJ2-1	TRBV27	TGTGCCAGCAGTTTAGGGACCGTTCCCTACAATGAGCAGTTCTTC	CASSLGTVPYNEQFF
.	many	TRBJ2-4	TRBV20-1	TGCAGTACCACAGGGATGAACAAAAACATTCAGTACTTC	CSTTGMNKNIQYF
.	few	TRBJ1-3	TRBV20-1	TGCAGTGCTAGGGTCGGCTCTGGAAACACCATATATTTT	CSARVGSGNTIYF
TRBD1	.	TRBJ2-7	TRBV25-1	TGTGCCAGCAGTGATCCAGGACAGGGAGCCTACGAGCAGTACTTC	CASSDPGQGAYEQYF
.	few	TRBJ1-3	TRBV4-3	TGCGCCAGCAGCCACGGTGGGACGGGTAGCTCTGGAAACACCATATATTTT	CASSHGGTGSSGNTIYF
.	.	TRBJ2-6	TRBV7-8	TGTGCCAGCTTTCGGGTCGGGGCCAACGTCCTGACTTTC	CASFRVGANVLTF
.	few	TRBJ1-1	TRBV28	TGTGCCAGCAGTTTAACGGCAGACACTGAAGCTTTCTTT	CASSLTADTEAFF
.	.	TRBJ2-3	TRBV20-1	TGCAGTGCTAACGATTTTCGGGGTTCTAGCACAGATACGCAGTATTTT	CSANDFRGSSTDTQYF
.	few	TRBJ2-5	TRBV12-3/TRBV12-4	TGTGCCAGCAGGACCTCGGGAGCCCCGAAGAGGGAGACCCAGTACTTC	CASRTSGAPKRETQYF
.	.	TRBJ1-5	TRBV20-1	TGCAGTGCTAGAGATACGCGGCAGGCCACAGGGCCCCAGCATTTT	CSARDTRQATGPQHF
.	many	TRBJ2-7	TRBV29-1	TGCAGCGTTCCAGGGGTTGGGGAGCAGTACTTC	CSVPGVGEQYF
TRBD2	.	TRBJ2-2	TRBV9	TGTGCCAGCACCCTTAGCGGGGTGAACACCGGGGAGCTGTTTTTT	CASTLSGVNTGELFF